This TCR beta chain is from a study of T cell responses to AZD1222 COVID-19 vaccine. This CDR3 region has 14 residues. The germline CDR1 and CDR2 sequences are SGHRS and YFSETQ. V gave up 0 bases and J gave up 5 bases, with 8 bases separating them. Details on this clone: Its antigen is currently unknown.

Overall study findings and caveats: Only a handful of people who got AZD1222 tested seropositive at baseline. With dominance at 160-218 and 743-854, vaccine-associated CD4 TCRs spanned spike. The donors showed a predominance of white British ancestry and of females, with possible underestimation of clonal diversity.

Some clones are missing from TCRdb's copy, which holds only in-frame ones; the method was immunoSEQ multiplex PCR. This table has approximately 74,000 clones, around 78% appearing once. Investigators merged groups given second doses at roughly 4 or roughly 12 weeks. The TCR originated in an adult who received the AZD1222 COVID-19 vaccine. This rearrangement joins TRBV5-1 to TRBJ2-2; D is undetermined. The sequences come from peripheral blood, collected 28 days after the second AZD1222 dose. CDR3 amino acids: CASSLETFTGELFF. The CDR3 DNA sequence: TGCGCCAGCAGCTTGGAGACCTTTACCGGGGAGCTGTTTTTT. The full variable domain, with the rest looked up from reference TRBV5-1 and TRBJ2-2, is KAGVTQTPRYLIKTRGQQVTLSCSPISGHRSVSWYQQTPGQGLQFLFEYFSETQRNKGNFPGRFSGRQFSNSRSEMNVSTLELGDSALYLCASSLETFTGELFFGEGSRLTVL.